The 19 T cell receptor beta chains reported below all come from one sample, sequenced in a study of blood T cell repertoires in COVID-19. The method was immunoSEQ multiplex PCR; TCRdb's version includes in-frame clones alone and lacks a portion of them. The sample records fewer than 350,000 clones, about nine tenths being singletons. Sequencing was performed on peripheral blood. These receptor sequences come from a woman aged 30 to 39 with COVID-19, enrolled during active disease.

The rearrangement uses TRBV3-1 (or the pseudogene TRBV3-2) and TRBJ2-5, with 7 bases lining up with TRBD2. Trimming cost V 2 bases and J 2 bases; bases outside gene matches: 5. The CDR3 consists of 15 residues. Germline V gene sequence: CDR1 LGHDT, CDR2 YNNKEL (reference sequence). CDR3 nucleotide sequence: TGTGCCAGCAGCCAAACCACTAGCGAACAAGAGACCCAGTACTTC. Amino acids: CASSQTTSEQETQYF.

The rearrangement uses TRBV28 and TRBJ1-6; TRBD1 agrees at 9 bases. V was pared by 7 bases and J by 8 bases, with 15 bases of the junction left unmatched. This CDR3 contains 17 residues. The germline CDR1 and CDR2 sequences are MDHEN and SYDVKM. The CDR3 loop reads CASTIRFLTGGDSPLHF. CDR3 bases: TGTGCCAGCACCATTCGGTTTCTAACAGGGGGCGATTCACCCCTCCACTTT.

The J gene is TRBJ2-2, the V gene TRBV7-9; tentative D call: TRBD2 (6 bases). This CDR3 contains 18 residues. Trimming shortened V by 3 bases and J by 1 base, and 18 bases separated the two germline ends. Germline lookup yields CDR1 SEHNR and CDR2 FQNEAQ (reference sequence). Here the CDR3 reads CASSLQSPRRVNTGELFF. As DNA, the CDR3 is TGTGCCAGCAGCTTGCAATCTCCGAGGAGGGTGAACACCGGGGAGCTGTTTTTT.

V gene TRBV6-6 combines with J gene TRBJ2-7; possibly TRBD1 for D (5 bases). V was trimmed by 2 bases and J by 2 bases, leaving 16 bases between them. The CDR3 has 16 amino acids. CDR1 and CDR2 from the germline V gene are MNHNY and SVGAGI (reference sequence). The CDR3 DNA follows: TGTGCCAGCAGTTACGCCCGGTCCCAGGGTACCTACGAGCAGTACTTC. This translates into CASSYARSQGTYEQYF.

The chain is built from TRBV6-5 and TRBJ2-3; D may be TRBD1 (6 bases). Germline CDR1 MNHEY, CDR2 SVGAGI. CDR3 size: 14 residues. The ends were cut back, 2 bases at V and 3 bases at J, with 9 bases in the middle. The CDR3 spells CASSYIQGTDTQYF. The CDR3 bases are TGTGCCAGCAGTTACATACAGGGTACAGATACGCAGTATTTT.

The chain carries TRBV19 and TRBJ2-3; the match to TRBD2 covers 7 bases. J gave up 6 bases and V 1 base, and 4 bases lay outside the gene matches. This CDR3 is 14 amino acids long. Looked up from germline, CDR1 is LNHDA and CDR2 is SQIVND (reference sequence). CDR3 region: CASSIAGGSDTQYF. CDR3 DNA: TGTGCCAGTAGTATAGCGGGGGGTTCCGATACGCAGTATTTT. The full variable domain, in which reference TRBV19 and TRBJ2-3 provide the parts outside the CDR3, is DGGITQSPKYLFRKEGQNVTLSCEQNLNHDAMYWYRQDPGQGLRLIYYSQIVNDFQKGDIAEGYSVSREKKESFPLTVTSAQKNPTAFYLCASSIAGGSDTQYFGPGTRLTVL.

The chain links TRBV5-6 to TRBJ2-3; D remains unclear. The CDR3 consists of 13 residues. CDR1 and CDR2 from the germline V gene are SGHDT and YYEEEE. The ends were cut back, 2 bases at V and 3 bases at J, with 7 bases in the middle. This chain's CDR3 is CASSFPVTDTQYF. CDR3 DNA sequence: TGTGCCAGCAGCTTTCCAGTGACAGATACGCAGTATTTT.

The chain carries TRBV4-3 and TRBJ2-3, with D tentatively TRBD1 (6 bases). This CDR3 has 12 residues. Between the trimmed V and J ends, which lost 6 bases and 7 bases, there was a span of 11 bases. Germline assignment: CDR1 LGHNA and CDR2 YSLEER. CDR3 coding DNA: TGCGCCAGCAGGGCGGACAGTAATACGCAGTATTTT. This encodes CASRADSNTQYF.

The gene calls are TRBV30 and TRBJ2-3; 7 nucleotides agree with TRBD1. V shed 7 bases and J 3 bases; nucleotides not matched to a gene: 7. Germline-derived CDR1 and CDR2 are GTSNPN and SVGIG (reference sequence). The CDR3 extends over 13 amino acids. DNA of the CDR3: TGTGCCTCGCTGACAGGGAGTACAGATACGCAGTATTTT. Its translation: CASLTGSTDTQYF. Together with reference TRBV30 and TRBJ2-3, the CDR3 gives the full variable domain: SQTIHQWPATLVQPVGSPLSLECTVEGTSNPNLYWYRQAAGRGLQLLFYSVGIGQISSEVPQNLSASRPQDRQFILSSKKLLLSDSGFYLCASLTGSTDTQYFGPGTRLTVL.

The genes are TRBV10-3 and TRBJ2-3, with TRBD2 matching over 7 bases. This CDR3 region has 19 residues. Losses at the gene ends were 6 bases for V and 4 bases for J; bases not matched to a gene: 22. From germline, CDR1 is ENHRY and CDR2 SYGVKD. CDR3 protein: CAISTTLLTDAGEADTQYF. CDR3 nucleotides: TGTGCCATCAGCACCACCCTTCTTACGGATGCGGGAGAGGCAGATACGCAGTATTTT.

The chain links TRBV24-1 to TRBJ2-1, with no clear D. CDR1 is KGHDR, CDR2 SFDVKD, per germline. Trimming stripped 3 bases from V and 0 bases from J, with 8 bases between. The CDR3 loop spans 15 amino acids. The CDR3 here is CATSDVQSSYNEQFF. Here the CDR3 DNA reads TGTGCCACCAGTGATGTACAGAGCTCCTACAATGAGCAGTTCTTC.

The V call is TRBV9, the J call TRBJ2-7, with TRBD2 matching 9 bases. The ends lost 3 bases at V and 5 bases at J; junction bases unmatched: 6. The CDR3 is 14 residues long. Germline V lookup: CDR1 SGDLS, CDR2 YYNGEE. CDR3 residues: CASSAGLATDEQYF. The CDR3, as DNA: TGTGCCAGCAGCGCGGGACTAGCCACTGACGAGCAGTACTTC.

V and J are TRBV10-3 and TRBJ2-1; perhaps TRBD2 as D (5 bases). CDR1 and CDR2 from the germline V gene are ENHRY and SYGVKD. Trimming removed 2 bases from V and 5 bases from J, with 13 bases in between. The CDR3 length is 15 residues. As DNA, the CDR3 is TGTGCCATCAGTGAGCTGAGCGGAGCTAACAATGAGCAGTTCTTC. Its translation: CAISELSGANNEQFF.

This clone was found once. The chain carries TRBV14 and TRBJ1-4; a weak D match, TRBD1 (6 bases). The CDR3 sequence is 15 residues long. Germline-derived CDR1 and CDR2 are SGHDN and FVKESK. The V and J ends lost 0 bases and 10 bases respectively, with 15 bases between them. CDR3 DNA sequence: TGTGCCAGCAGCCAAGAGGGCAGGGGTATTGGAAAACTGTTTTTT. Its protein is CASSQEGRGIGKLFF.

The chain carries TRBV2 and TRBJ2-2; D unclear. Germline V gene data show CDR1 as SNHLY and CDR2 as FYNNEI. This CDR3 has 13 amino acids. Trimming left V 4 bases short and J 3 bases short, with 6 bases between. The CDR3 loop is CASSVIDTGELFF. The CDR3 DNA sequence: TGTGCCAGCAGTGTAATCGACACCGGGGAGCTGTTTTTT.

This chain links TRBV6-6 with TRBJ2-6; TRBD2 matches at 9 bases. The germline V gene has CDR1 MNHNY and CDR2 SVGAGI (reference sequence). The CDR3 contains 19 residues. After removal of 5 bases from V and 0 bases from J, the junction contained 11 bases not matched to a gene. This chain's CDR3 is CASSLPASGDNSGANVLTF. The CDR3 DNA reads TGTGCCAGCAGTCTCCCCGCTAGCGGGGATAACTCTGGGGCCAACGTCCTGACTTTC.

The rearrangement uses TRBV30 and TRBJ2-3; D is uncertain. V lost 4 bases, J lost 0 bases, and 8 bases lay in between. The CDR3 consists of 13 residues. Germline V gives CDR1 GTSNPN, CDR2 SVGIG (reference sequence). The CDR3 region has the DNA TGTGCCTGGATAAGGAGTAGCACAGATACGCAGTATTTT. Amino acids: CAWIRSSTDTQYF. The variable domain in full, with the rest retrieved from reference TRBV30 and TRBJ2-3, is SQTIHQWPATLVQPVGSPLSLECTVEGTSNPNLYWYRQAAGRGLQLLFYSVGIGQISSEVPQNLSASRPQDRQFILSSKKLLLSDSGFYLCAWIRSSTDTQYFGPGTRLTVL.

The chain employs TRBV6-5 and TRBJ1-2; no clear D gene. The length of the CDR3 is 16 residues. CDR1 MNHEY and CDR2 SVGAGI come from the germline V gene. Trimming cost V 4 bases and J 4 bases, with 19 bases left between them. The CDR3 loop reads CASSFSLQLAAYGYTF. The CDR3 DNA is TGTGCCAGCAGTTTTTCCCTCCAGTTGGCGGCCTATGGCTACACCTTC.

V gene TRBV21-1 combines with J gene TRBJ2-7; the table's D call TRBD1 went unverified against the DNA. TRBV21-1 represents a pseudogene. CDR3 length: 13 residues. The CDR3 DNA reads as TGTGCCAGCAGCAAAGGACACCCCTACGAGCAGTACTTC. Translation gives CASSKGHPYEQYF.